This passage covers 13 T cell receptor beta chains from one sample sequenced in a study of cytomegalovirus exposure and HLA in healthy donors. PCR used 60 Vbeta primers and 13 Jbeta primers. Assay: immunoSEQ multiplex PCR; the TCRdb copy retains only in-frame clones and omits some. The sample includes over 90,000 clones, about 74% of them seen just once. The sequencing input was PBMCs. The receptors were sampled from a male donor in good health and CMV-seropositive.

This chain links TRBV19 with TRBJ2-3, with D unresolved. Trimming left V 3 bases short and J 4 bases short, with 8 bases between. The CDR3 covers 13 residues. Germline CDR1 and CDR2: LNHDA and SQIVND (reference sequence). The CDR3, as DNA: TGTGCCAGTAGTATTGTGCCGGCAGATACGCAGTATTTT. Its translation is CASSIVPADTQYF.

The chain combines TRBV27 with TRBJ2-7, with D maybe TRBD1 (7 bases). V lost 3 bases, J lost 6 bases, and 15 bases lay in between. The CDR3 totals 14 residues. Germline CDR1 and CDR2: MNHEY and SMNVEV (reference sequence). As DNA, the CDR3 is TGTGCCAGCAGTTTGGGGACTTCAGGGGGCGAGCAGTACTTC. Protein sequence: CASSLGTSGGEQYF.

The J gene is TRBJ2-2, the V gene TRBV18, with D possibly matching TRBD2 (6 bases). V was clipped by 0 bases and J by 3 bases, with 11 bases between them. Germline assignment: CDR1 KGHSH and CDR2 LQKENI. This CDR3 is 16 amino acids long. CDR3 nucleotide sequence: TGTGCCAGCTCACCACCGTTCAGGGAGGACACCGGGGAGCTGTTTTTT. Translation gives CASSPPFREDTGELFF.

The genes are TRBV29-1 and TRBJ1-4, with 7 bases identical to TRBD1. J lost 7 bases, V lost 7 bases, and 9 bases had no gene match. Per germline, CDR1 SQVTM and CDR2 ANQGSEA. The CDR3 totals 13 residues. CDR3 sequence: CSAYRGGSEKLFF. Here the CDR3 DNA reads TGCAGCGCCTACAGGGGAGGTAGTGAAAAACTGTTTTTT.

The CDR3 DNA reads TGTGCCAGCAGCTTAGCCCCAGGGCCTGGCTACACCTTC. It encodes CASSLAPGPGYTF. The chain employs TRBV7-9 and TRBJ1-2, with D perhaps TRBD1 (5 bases). V gave up 0 bases and J gave up 7 bases, with 9 bases separating them. The germline gives CDR1 SEHNR, CDR2 FQNEAQ (reference sequence). This CDR3 has 13 amino acids.

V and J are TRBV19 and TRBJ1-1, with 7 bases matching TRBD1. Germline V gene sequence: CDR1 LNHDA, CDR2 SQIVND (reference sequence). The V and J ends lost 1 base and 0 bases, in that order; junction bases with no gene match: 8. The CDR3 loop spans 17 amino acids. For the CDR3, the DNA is TGTGCCAGTAGTATAGGATTTGGGACAGACCTGAACACTGAAGCTTTCTTT. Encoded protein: CASSIGFGTDLNTEAFF.

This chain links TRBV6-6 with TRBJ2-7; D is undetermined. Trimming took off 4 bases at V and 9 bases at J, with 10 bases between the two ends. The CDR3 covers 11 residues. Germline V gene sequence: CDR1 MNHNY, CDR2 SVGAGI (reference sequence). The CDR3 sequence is CASSCLVVQYF. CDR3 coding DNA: TGTGCCAGCAGTTGCTTAGTGGTGCAGTACTTC.

CDR3 in DNA: TGTGCCAGCAGTCCTATCTCGGGAGCCTACGAGCAGTACTTC. Encoded protein: CASSPISGAYEQYF. The rearrangement links TRBV27 to TRBJ2-7; weak D call: TRBD2 (6 bases). This CDR3 spans 14 amino acids. Looked up from germline, CDR1 is MNHEY and CDR2 is SMNVEV (reference sequence). V was trimmed by 5 bases and J by 2 bases, leaving 13 bases between them.

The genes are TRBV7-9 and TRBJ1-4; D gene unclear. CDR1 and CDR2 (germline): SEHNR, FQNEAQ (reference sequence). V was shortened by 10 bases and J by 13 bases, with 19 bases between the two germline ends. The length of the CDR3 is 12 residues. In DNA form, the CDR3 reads TGTGCCATAGCCCCTCGGGGTTCTAGACTGTTTTTT. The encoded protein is CAIAPRGSRLFF.

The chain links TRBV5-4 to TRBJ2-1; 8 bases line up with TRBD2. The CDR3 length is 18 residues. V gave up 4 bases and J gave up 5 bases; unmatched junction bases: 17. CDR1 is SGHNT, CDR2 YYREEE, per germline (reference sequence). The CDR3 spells CASSRAGNPSSGDNEQFF. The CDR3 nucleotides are TGTGCCAGCAGCCGCGCCGGGAATCCAAGTAGCGGGGACAATGAGCAGTTCTTC.

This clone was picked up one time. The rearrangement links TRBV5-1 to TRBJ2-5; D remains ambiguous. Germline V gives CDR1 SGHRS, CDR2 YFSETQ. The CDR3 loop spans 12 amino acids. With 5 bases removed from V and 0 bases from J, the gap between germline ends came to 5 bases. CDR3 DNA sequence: TGCGCCAGCAGTACAGACCAAGAGACCCAGTACTTC. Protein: CASSTDQETQYF.

The CDR3: CASSPRSGGGAGPYEQYF. In DNA form, the CDR3 reads TGTGCCAGCAGCCCGAGAAGTGGCGGGGGAGCAGGCCCCTACGAGCAGTACTTC. The chain employs TRBV7-2 and TRBJ2-7; 7 bases align to TRBD2. Germline CDR1 is SGHTA and CDR2 is FQGNSA. V shed 5 bases, J shed 2 bases, and the junction held 18 bases outside the gene matches. The CDR3 has 18 residues.

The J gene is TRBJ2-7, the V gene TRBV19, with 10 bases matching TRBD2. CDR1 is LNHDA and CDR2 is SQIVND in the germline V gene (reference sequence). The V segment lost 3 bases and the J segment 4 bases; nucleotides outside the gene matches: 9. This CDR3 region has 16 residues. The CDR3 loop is CASSINLAGVVYEQYF. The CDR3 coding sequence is TGTGCCAGTAGTATCAATCTAGCGGGAGTAGTGTACGAGCAGTACTTC.